These 25 T cell receptor beta chains were sequenced from one sample in a study of blood T cell repertoires in COVID-19 (dated by TCRdb to the early 2020s). Library creation used the immunoSEQ multiplex PCR assay. TCRdb stores this immuneACCESS table with in-frame sequences only. Part of the clones is absent; in the studies checked, under half of the shortfall reflects unresolved V genes, and no reason is known for the rest. Recorded for this sample are some 300,000 clones; 75% to 90% of them occurred a single time. Jointly, the top ten make up under 15% of the sample. The sequencing sample was made of peripheral blood. These receptor sequences come from a woman in her seventies with COVID-19, enrolled during active disease.

V usage is TRBV24-1 and J usage is TRBJ1-5; TRBD1 might be the D (5 bases). In germline, CDR1 is KGHDR, CDR2 SFDVKD. The CDR3 sequence is 16 residues long. Trimming removed 4 bases at V and 4 bases at J, with 16 bases between. The CDR3 DNA is TGTGCCACCAGTGAGGCGACAGCTTCAGGGAATCAGCCCCAGCATTTT. The encoded protein is CATSEATASGNQPQHF.

This clone was recorded a few times. This chain uses TRBV28 with TRBJ1-1; TRBD1 aligns across 10 bases. CDR3 length equals 15 residues. Germline trimming cut 4 bases from V and 7 bases from J; bases unmatched to any gene: 9. In germline, CDR1 is MDHEN, CDR2 SYDVKM. The CDR3 loop is CASSSTPGTGDEAFF. CDR3 bases: TGTGCCAGCAGTTCCACTCCCGGGACAGGGGATGAAGCTTTCTTT.

The J gene is TRBJ1-4, the V gene TRBV7-2, with D tentatively TRBD1 (5 bases). CDR3 length equals 12 residues. Germline V CDR1 and CDR2: SGHTA, FQGNSA. V gave up 5 bases and J gave up 11 bases, with 12 bases separating them. CDR3 in DNA: TGTGCCAGCAGCCCCCTTGGGGGGAAACTGTTTTTT. It is translated as CASSPLGGKLFF. The whole variable domain, filled in from reference TRBV7-2 and TRBJ1-4, reads GAGVSQSPSNKVTEKGKDVELRCDPISGHTALYWYRQSLGQGLEFLIYFQGNSAPDKSGLPSDRFSAERTGGSVSTLTIQRTQQEDSAVYLCASSPLGGKLFFGSGTQLSVL.

This chain connects TRBV6-5 to TRBJ1-2; TRBD1 matches at 9 bases. This CDR3 has 15 amino acids. The trim removed 2 bases at V and 7 bases at J, leaving 8 bases unmatched. The germline CDR1 and CDR2 sequences are MNHEY and SVGAGI. This CDR3 reads CASSYGQGNRGGYTF. CDR3 DNA sequence: TGTGCCAGCAGTTACGGACAGGGGAACCGTGGTGGCTACACCTTC.

In nucleotides, the CDR3 is TGTGCCAGCAGTTTTTTCCAGGGCTACGAGCAGTACTTC. Amino acids: CASSFFQGYEQYF. The V and J genes are TRBV12-3 or TRBV12-4 and TRBJ2-7; a weak D match, TRBD1 (5 bases). The V and J ends lost 3 bases and 3 bases respectively, with 9 bases between them. This CDR3 spans 13 amino acids.

The rearrangement links TRBV4-3 to TRBJ1-2; the match to TRBD1 covers 7 bases. This CDR3 has 16 residues. J lost 5 bases, V lost 0 bases, and 9 bases had no gene match. CDR1 and CDR2 from the germline V gene are LGHNA and YSLEER. CDR3 sequence reads: CASSQDRAGGWYGYTF. The CDR3 bases are TGCGCCAGCAGCCAAGACCGGGCAGGGGGTTGGTATGGCTACACCTTC.

This chain links TRBV30 with TRBJ1-1; tentative D call: TRBD1 (5 bases). In germline, CDR1 is GTSNPN, CDR2 SVGIG (reference sequence). This CDR3 comprises 12 residues. The germline V and J ends were trimmed by 1 base and 5 bases, with 8 bases remaining between them. CDR3 loop: CAWSAGGTEAFF. The CDR3 bases are TGTGCCTGGAGTGCTGGGGGGACTGAAGCTTTCTTT.

The genes are TRBV30 and TRBJ1-1; 10 positions match TRBD1. The germline V gene has CDR1 GTSNPN and CDR2 SVGIG (reference sequence). Trimming at V came to 3 bases and at J to 2 bases, leaving 3 bases not matched to a gene. The CDR3 runs to 14 residues. The CDR3: CAWRGQGENTEAFF. The CDR3 DNA reads as TGTGCCTGGAGAGGACAGGGGGAAAACACTGAAGCTTTCTTT.

This chain joins TRBV9 and TRBJ1-1, with a possible D match to TRBD1 (5 bases). The germline V gene has CDR1 SGDLS and CDR2 YYNGEE. The ends were cut back, 0 bases at V and 4 bases at J, with 13 bases in the middle. CDR3 length: 15 amino acids. The CDR3 region is CASSVGGRVATEAFF. CDR3 in DNA: TGTGCCAGCAGCGTAGGGGGCAGGGTGGCCACTGAAGCTTTCTTT.

This chain's CDR3 is CASSRDGGRQFF. The CDR3, as DNA: TGTGCCAGCAGCCGCGACGGGGGGCGGCAGTTCTTC. The V call is TRBV3-1 (or the pseudogene TRBV3-2), the J call TRBJ2-1, with TRBD2 as a possible D gene (7 bases). Germline assignment: CDR1 LGHDT and CDR2 YNNKEL (reference sequence). This CDR3 spans 12 amino acids. V shed 4 bases and J shed 12 bases, with 13 bases lying between them.

V and J are TRBV6-5 and TRBJ2-3; 8 bases match TRBD2. Germline-derived CDR1 and CDR2 are MNHEY and SVGAGI. V gave up 5 bases and J gave up 2 bases; unmatched junction bases: 3. This CDR3 contains 14 residues. Here the CDR3 reads CASSLSGVTDTQYF. The DNA of the CDR3 is TGTGCCAGCAGTCTTAGCGGGGTCACAGATACGCAGTATTTT.

The chain carries TRBV24-1 and TRBJ2-1; TRBD1 agrees at 7 bases. The V segment lost 4 bases and the J segment 6 bases; nucleotides outside the gene matches: 11. This CDR3 spans 16 amino acids. Germline loops: CDR1 KGHDR, CDR2 SFDVKD. CDR3 nucleotide sequence: TGTGCCACCAGTGAAAAAGGGACAGCCGGAGGCAATGAGCAGTTCTTC. This gives the protein CATSEKGTAGGNEQFF.

The chain uses TRBV2 and TRBJ2-3; 7 nucleotides agree with TRBD1. Germline V gives CDR1 SNHLY, CDR2 FYNNEI. V shed 2 bases, J shed 3 bases, and the junction held 2 bases outside the gene matches. The length of the CDR3 is 14 residues. Written as DNA, the CDR3 is TGTGCCAGCAGTGAAAGGGGGCGAACAGATACGCAGTATTTT. Protein product: CASSERGRTDTQYF.

This chain links TRBV5-1 with TRBJ2-3, with 10 bases aligning to TRBD2. V was clipped by 5 bases and J by 7 bases; unmatched bases: 10. The V gene's germline CDR1 is SGHRS and CDR2 YFSETQ. The CDR3 sequence is 15 residues long. CDR3 loop: CASRHTSGEQNTQYF. The CDR3 bases are TGCGCCAGCAGGCATACTAGCGGGGAACAAAATACGCAGTATTTT.

V usage is TRBV28 and J usage is TRBJ2-7; 9 nucleotides align to TRBD1. This CDR3 comprises 14 residues. Germline assignment: CDR1 MDHEN and CDR2 SYDVKM. The J segment lost 0 bases and the V segment lost 7 bases, leaving 4 bases of the junction unmatched. For the CDR3, the DNA is TGTGCCAGCACCGGGACAGGGAGCTCCTACGAGCAGTACTTC. Translating it yields CASTGTGSSYEQYF.

This rearrangement joins TRBV5-1 to TRBJ2-7; D is possibly TRBD2 (6 bases). This CDR3 has 18 amino acids. CDR1 and CDR2 (germline): SGHRS, YFSETQ. The V end was cut by 1 base, the J end by 0 bases, with 20 bases between. The CDR3 coding sequence is TGCGCCAGCAGCTTGTCACCCAACCGGGACTTCGCCTCCTACGAGCAGTACTTC. Its translation is CASSLSPNRDFASYEQYF.

The V call is TRBV6-5, the J call TRBJ2-7; 9 positions match TRBD1. The CDR3 sequence is 13 residues long. V dropped 6 bases and J dropped 12; count of bases not matched to a gene: 12. The germline V gene has CDR1 MNHEY and CDR2 SVGAGI. Here the CDR3 reads CASRGQGSSMWYF. The CDR3 DNA reads as TGTGCCAGCAGGGGACAGGGAAGTAGTATGTGGTACTTC.

This clone was observed at least ten times. This chain joins TRBV6-2 or TRBV6-3 and TRBJ1-2; D remains unclear. Germline V gives CDR1 MNHEY, CDR2 SVGEGT. Between the trimmed V and J ends, which lost 0 bases and 4 bases, there was a span of 9 bases. The CDR3 spans 14 residues. The CDR3 sequence is CASSYSSLLYGYTF. The CDR3 coding sequence is TGTGCCAGCAGTTACTCGAGTCTCCTCTATGGCTACACCTTC.

This chain connects TRBV9 to TRBJ2-3; TRBD1 aligns across 9 bases. The V gene's germline CDR1 is SGDLS and CDR2 YYNGEE. The CDR3 totals 14 residues. After removal of 6 bases from V and 4 bases from J, the junction contained 6 bases not matched to a gene. The CDR3 region is CASNRGQEADTQYF. For the CDR3, the DNA is TGTGCCAGCAACAGGGGGCAGGAGGCAGATACGCAGTATTTT.

The chain couples TRBV24-1 to TRBJ1-2; D is uncertain. Germline assignment: CDR1 KGHDR and CDR2 SFDVKD. V gave up 4 bases and J gave up 7 bases, with 15 bases separating them. There are 14 residues in the CDR3. CDR3 nucleotide sequence: TGTGCCACCAGTGACCCGCGCCGGTATAGTGGCTACACCTTC. It translates to CATSDPRRYSGYTF.

This chain connects TRBV25-1 to TRBJ2-1; 13 bases are a match to TRBD2. The CDR3 has 15 amino acids. Germline V CDR1 and CDR2: MGHDK, SYGVNS. The J segment lost 8 bases and the V segment lost 2 bases, leaving 3 bases of the junction unmatched. The CDR3 loop is CASSETGLAGYEQFF. CDR3 sequence (DNA): TGTGCCAGCAGTGAAACGGGACTAGCGGGGTATGAGCAGTTCTTC.

In its sample, this clone was seen a few times. At the DNA level, this CDR3 is encoded by other sequences in the same sample as well. V is TRBV19 and J is TRBJ1-5; 8 positions match TRBD1. Germline V gives CDR1 LNHDA, CDR2 SQIVND (reference sequence). Losses at the gene ends were 6 bases for V and 2 bases for J; bases not matched to a gene: 0. This CDR3 spans 13 amino acids. The CDR3, as DNA: TGTGCCAGTAGGGACAGGGGCAATCAGCCCCAGCATTTT. Amino acids: CASRDRGNQPQHF.

The chain has TRBV27 and TRBJ1-4, with TRBD1 matching 7 bases. The CDR3 consists of 16 residues. Germline-derived CDR1 and CDR2 are MNHEY and SMNVEV (reference sequence). V trimming: 2 bases; J trimming: 2 bases; junction bases outside the gene matches: 5. CDR3 sequence reads: CASSLRPQGTNEKLFF. Here the CDR3 DNA reads TGTGCCAGCAGTTTACGACCACAGGGGACTAATGAAAAACTGTTTTTT. Variable domain in full (rest from reference TRBV27 and TRBJ1-4): EAQVTQNPRYLITVTGKKLTVTCSQNMNHEYMSWYRQDPGLGLRQIYYSMNVEVTDKGDVPEGYKVSRKEKRNFPLILESPSPNQTSLYFCASSLRPQGTNEKLFFGSGTQLSVL.

The chain carries TRBV2 and TRBJ1-5; TRBD1 matches at 8 bases. Germline V CDR1 and CDR2: SNHLY, FYNNEI. The J segment lost 4 bases and the V segment lost 6 bases, leaving 11 bases of the junction unmatched. The CDR3 length is 16 residues. CDR3 residues: CASSDFYRGMNQPQHF. Written as DNA, the CDR3 is TGTGCCAGCAGCGACTTCTACAGGGGGATGAATCAGCCCCAGCATTTT.

This clone has a handful of counts. The chain is built from TRBV6-2 or TRBV6-3 and TRBJ1-1, with a weak D call TRBD1 (5 bases). Trimming pared 2 bases from V and 0 bases from J, leaving 10 bases between. The CDR3 covers 15 residues. Germline CDR1 and CDR2: MNHEY and SVGEGT. CDR3 DNA sequence: TGTGCCAGCAGTTACAGTAGGACATTGAACACTGAAGCTTTCTTT. This translates into CASSYSRTLNTEAFF.